This TCR beta chain appears in the sequencing data of a study of response to subunit inactivated influenza vaccine. Germline V gene lookup returns CDR1 MGHRA and CDR2 YSYEKL. V was pared by 3 bases and J by 0 bases, with 8 bases between. The CDR3 extends over 14 amino acids. MiXCR, run by TCRdb on the RT-PCR reads, gives a single entry per CDR3 protein. The sample records some 550,000 distinct CDR3 sequences, under 25% being singletons. These data were also reused for a study on T cells expressing NK-cell markers. That study adds: Beta-chain TCR cDNA was generated via 5'RACE template switching with UMIs. The authors sequenced eight donors, of whom seven were HCMV-seropositive and one was seronegative.

The chain couples TRBV4-1 to TRBJ1-2; D call uncertain. The sequence came from a man over 45 who received an inactivated influenza vaccine. The source was CD4+ T cells sorted from PBMCs, collected 11 to 12 days after vaccination. The CDR3 nucleotides read TGCGCCAGCAGCCAGGCGAATTCTAACTATGGCTACACCTTC. Protein product: CASSQANSNYGYTF.